These 10 T cell receptor beta chains were all obtained from the same sample, sequenced in a study of Graves' ophthalmopathy and Graves' hyperthyroidism. For repertoire sequencing, the TCR beta CDR3 regions were amplified from RNA transcripts. First-round RT-PCR with HTBI primers preceded a second-round multiplex PCR. TCRdb reprocessed the multiplex PCR reads with MiXCR, giving one entry per CDR3 protein. Of some 170,000 distinct CDR3 sequences in the sample, approximately 40% are singletons; the top ten hold roughly 8.9%. The sequenced sample consisted of peripheral blood. The receptors shown here come from a man aged 30-40 years with Graves' ophthalmopathy.

The rearrangement uses TRBV6-2 or TRBV6-3 and TRBJ1-1, with a possible D match to TRBD1 (5 bases). The CDR3 is 14 residues long. Germline CDR1 MNHEY, CDR2 SVGEGT. V shed 3 bases and J shed 10 bases, with 18 bases lying between them. CDR3 protein: CASSYGAGRGVAFF. The CDR3 coding sequence is TGTGCCAGCAGTTATGGGGCCGGAAGGGGTGTAGCTTTCTTT.

The chain couples TRBV12-3 or TRBV12-4 to TRBJ1-1; TRBD1 agrees at 8 bases. CDR3 length: 16 residues. J was trimmed by 3 bases and V by 6 bases; bases with no gene match: 12. The chain's CDR3 is CASSPQVDRDDTEAFF. The CDR3 DNA sequence: TGTGCCAGCAGCCCCCAAGTGGACAGGGACGACACTGAAGCTTTCTTT.

This clonotype was observed at least ten times. The chain links TRBV12-3 or TRBV12-4 to TRBJ2-5; weak D call: TRBD1 (6 bases). The CDR3 extends over 13 amino acids. With 3 bases removed from V and 3 bases from J, the gap between germline ends came to 8 bases. The CDR3 protein is CASSFGQKETQYF. For the CDR3, the DNA is TGTGCCAGCAGTTTCGGACAGAAAGAGACCCAGTACTTC.

This clonotype has more than one count but fewer than ten. The chain has TRBV7-2 and TRBJ1-5, with D perhaps TRBD1 (5 bases). V dropped 5 bases and J dropped 3 bases, with 11 bases sitting between them. The CDR3 sequence is 14 residues long. The germline V gene has CDR1 SGHTA and CDR2 FQGNSA. Written as DNA, the CDR3 is TGTGCCAGCAGCCCGGGACCCCTCAATCAGCCCCAGCATTTT. Its protein is CASSPGPLNQPQHF. Looking up the rest from reference TRBV7-2 and TRBJ1-5 gives the full variable domain: GAGVSQSPSNKVTEKGKDVELRCDPISGHTALYWYRQSLGQGLEFLIYFQGNSAPDKSGLPSDRFSAERTGGSVSTLTIQRTQQEDSAVYLCASSPGPLNQPQHFGDGTRLSIL.

The sample holds many counts of this clonotype. This sequence joins TRBV6-5 and TRBJ1-2, with D uncertain. The CDR3 consists of 15 residues. V lost 3 bases, J lost 0 bases, and 11 bases lay in between. Germline V gene sequence: CDR1 MNHEY, CDR2 SVGAGI. The CDR3 loop is CASSYGLRTNYGYTF. The CDR3 DNA follows: TGTGCCAGCAGTTATGGCCTCAGAACTAACTATGGCTACACCTTC.

This clonotype was seen ten or more times. DNA for the CDR3: TGTGCCAGCAGTTTGCAGGGGGGGTACGAGCAGTACTTC. Translation gives CASSLQGGYEQYF. The V call is TRBV27, the J call TRBJ2-7, with D perhaps being TRBD1 or TRBD2 (7 bases each). V was pared by 3 bases and J by 4 bases, with 10 bases between. The CDR3 consists of 13 residues. Looked up from germline, CDR1 is MNHEY and CDR2 is SMNVEV (reference sequence).

The V and J genes are TRBV6-1 and TRBJ1-2, with D unresolved. This CDR3 spans 13 amino acids. V dropped 2 bases and J dropped 4 bases, with 8 bases sitting between them. Germline values: CDR1 MNHNS, CDR2 SASEGT. The CDR3 is CASSERGIYGYTF. Written as DNA, the CDR3 is TGTGCCAGCAGTGAAAGAGGGATCTATGGCTACACCTTC.

In this sample, this clonotype turned up a few times. The chain carries TRBV6-5 and TRBJ1-3, with TRBD1 identical over 7 bases. CDR3 length: 15 residues. Germline lookup yields CDR1 MNHEY and CDR2 SVGAGI. Germline trimming cut 2 bases from V and 3 bases from J; bases unmatched to any gene: 4. This CDR3 reads CASSYNRGFGNTIYF. In DNA, the CDR3 is TGTGCCAGCAGTTACAACAGGGGTTTTGGAAACACCATATATTTT.

In this sample, this clonotype turned up many times. This chain's CDR3 is CASSLDRLAAIQETQYF. The CDR3 DNA reads as TGTGCCAGCAGCTTAGATCGTTTAGCGGCGATACAAGAGACCCAGTACTTC. This chain joins TRBV11-2 and TRBJ2-5; D possibly corresponds to TRBD2 (6 bases). CDR3 length equals 17 residues. V lost 0 bases to trimming and J lost 2 bases, with 16 bases between them. Germline CDR1 reads SGHAT; CDR2 reads FQNNGV.

This clonotype was counted ten times or more. The chain couples TRBV18 to TRBJ2-7; 10 bases line up with TRBD1. V shed 3 bases, J shed 3 bases, and the junction held 8 bases outside the gene matches. The CDR3 runs 16 residues. Germline CDR1 KGHSH, CDR2 LQKENI. CDR3 nucleotides: TGTGCCAGCTCACCGACGAGGGACAGGGGTGACTACGAGCAGTACTTC. Translation gives CASSPTRDRGDYEQYF. The full variable domain, its missing parts supplied by reference TRBV18 and TRBJ2-7, is NAGVMQNPRHLVRRRGQEARLRCSPMKGHSHVYWYRQLPEEGLKFMVYLQKENIIDESGMPKERFSAEFPKEGPSILRIQQVVRGDSAAYFCASSPTRDRGDYEQYFGPGTRLTVT.